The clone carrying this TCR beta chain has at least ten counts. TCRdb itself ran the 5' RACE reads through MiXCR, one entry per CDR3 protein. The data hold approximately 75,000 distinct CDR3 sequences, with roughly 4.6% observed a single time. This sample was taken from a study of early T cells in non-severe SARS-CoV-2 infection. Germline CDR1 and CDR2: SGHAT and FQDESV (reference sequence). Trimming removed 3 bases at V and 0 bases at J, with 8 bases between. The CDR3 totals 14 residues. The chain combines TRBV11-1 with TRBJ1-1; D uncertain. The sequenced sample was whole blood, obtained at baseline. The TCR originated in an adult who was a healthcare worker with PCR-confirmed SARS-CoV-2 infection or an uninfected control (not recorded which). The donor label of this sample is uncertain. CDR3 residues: CASSLGVMNTEAFF. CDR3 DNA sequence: TGTGCCAGCAGCTTGGGAGTAATGAACACTGAAGCTTTCTTT.